These T cell receptor beta chains were read from a single sample in a study of beta chain features in type 1 diabetes. Produced via immunoSEQ multiplex PCR; TCRdb's table is partial and in-frame only. Altogether roughly 500,000 clones are present, approximately 10% being singletons, with the ten largest covering 0.045% to 0.06%. Source material: naive CD4+ T cells from blood. These receptors all stem from a woman aged 18-29 years in good health. The CDR3 runs from the conserved cysteine through the conserved F or W. A D gene is named only where the DNA matches it firmly. Rows give clone size only sometimes, using once, few, many, or a class for an expanded clone.

V gene	CDR3 length	J gene	clone size	D gene	CDR3 DNA	CDR3 protein
TRBV7-3	14	TRBJ2-3	-	TRBD2	TGTGCCAGCAGCTTGGGAGGGAGACCAGATACGCAGTATTTT	CASSLGGRPDTQYF
TRBV2	14	TRBJ2-4	-	TRBD2	TGTGCCAGCAGTAAGGGACTAGCGGCCGTCAATTCCTACTTC	CASSKGLAAVNSYF
TRBV30	13	TRBJ1-1	few	TRBD1	TGTGCCTGGGACAGGGGGGCCAACACTGAAGCTTTCTTT	CAWDRGANTEAFF
TRBV2	14	TRBJ1-4	few	-	TGTGCCAGTACCGACAGATCAACTAATGAAAAACTGTTTTTT	CASTDRSTNEKLFF
TRBV7-9	14	TRBJ2-3	few	-	TGTGCCAGCAGCTTAGGTTCTGGGCTGGCTACGCAGTATTTT	CASSLGSGLATQYF
TRBV14	13	TRBJ1-2	-	-	TGTGCCAGCAGCCCGATACAGGGAGGAGGGTACACCTTC	CASSPIQGGGYTF
TRBV29-1	14	TRBJ2-1	few	TRBD2	TGCAGCGTTGTAGGGACTAGGGGTCCCAATGAGCAGTTCTTC	CSVVGTRGPNEQFF
TRBV29-1	13	TRBJ1-1	few	-	TGCAGCGTCGTTCGGTTGGGGGCCGGGGAAGCTTTCTTT	CSVVRLGAGEAFF
TRBV7-9	11	TRBJ2-5	-	-	TGTGCCAGCAGCTTATACGAGACCCAGTACTTC	CASSLYETQYF
TRBV7-8	15	TRBJ2-1	-	-	TGTGCCAGCAGCTCGACCGAATTGGCTCGCAATGAGCAGTTCTTC	CASSSTELARNEQFF
TRBV6-1	15	TRBJ2-3	-	TRBD1	TGTGCCAGCGGACAGGGGGCGATTAGTACAGATACGCAGTATTTT	CASGQGAISTDTQYF
TRBV29-1	13	TRBJ2-3	many	-	TGCAGCGTTGTGGGCGTATCCCCAGATACGCAGTATTTT	CSVVGVSPDTQYF
TRBV9	14	TRBJ1-2	few	-	TGTGCCAGCAGTAGACAGGACTCTAACTATGGCTACACCTTC	CASSRQDSNYGYTF
TRBV5-1	13	TRBJ2-5	few	-	TGCGCCAGCAGCTTAGGGACGGAAGAGACCCAGTACTTC	CASSLGTEETQYF
TRBV29-1	15	TRBJ2-3	-	TRBD2	TGCAGCTCGAAAGGGACTAGCGGGGGTGCAGATACGCAGTATTTT	CSSKGTSGGADTQYF
TRBV2	12	TRBJ1-2	few	-	TGTGCCAGCAGTGCGGACCTATATGGCTACACCTTC	CASSADLYGYTF
TRBV5-4	13	TRBJ2-5	few	TRBD1	TGTGCCAGCAGCAGGGACAGGAGAGAGACCCAGTACTTC	CASSRDRRETQYF
TRBV6-5	14	TRBJ2-7	few	-	TGTGCCAGCAGTTTGGGGACGGTGATCTACGAGCAGTACTTC	CASSLGTVIYEQYF
TRBV2	13	TRBJ2-1	-	TRBD1	TGTGCCAGCCGGCACAGGGGGCTTAATGAGCAGTTCTTC	CASRHRGLNEQFF
TRBV19	15	TRBJ2-1	-	-	TGTGCCACCGCAGCCGGGACCCTAATATACAATGAGCAGTTCTTC	CATAAGTLIYNEQFF
TRBV5-6	15	TRBJ2-5	-	-	TGTGCCAGCACCCTGCGTAGCTTGTACCAAGAGACCCAGTACTTC	CASTLRSLYQETQYF
TRBV27	14	TRBJ2-5	-	-	TGTGCCAGCAGTCGGGGACGGTTTCCAGAGACCCAGTACTTC	CASSRGRFPETQYF
TRBV12-5	16	TRBJ2-5	few	-	TGTGCTAGTGGTCACCGCGGAGGGACGAAGCAAGAGACCCAGTACTTC	CASGHRGGTKQETQYF
TRBV7-9	15	TRBJ1-3	few	-	TGTGCCAGCAGCTCCAGGATAACCTCTGGAAACACCATATATTTT	CASSSRITSGNTIYF
TRBV7-8	15	TRBJ2-5	-	-	TGTGCCAGCAGCTTAAGACGGGACCCCCAAGAGACCCAGTACTTC	CASSLRRDPQETQYF
TRBV21-1	21	TRBJ2-6	-	-	TGTGCCAGCAGCAAAATCACACCGACAGGGGGACAACGCTCTGGGGCCAACGTCCTGACTTTC	CASSKITPTGGQRSGANVLTF
TRBV19	13	TRBJ1-2	-	TRBD1	TGTGCCAGTCGATACAGGGGGCAACATGGCTACACCTTC	CASRYRGQHGYTF
TRBV7-8	16	TRBJ2-3	-	TRBD2	TGTGCCAGCAGCTTAGGAGGACTAGGAGGGGCAGATACGCAGTATTTT	CASSLGGLGGADTQYF
TRBV5-4	14	TRBJ2-3	-	-	TGTGCCAGCAGCTTGGAACTATACACAGATACGCAGTATTTT	CASSLELYTDTQYF
TRBV29-1	16	TRBJ2-1	few	-	TGCAGCGTTGGATTACGGGGGAGAGGGGACCAAAATGAGCAGTTCTTC	CSVGLRGRGDQNEQFF
TRBV28	12	TRBJ2-1	few	TRBD2	TGTGCCAGTCGGACTAGCGGGGGGGCCGGGTTCTTC	CASRTSGGAGFF
TRBV29-1	12	TRBJ1-1	-	-	TGCAGCCCATTTTACATGAACACTGAAGCTTTCTTT	CSPFYMNTEAFF
TRBV2	15	TRBJ1-6	-	-	TGTGCCGGGGCCGTCCTACAGGTCCGCAATTCACCCCTCCACTTT	CAGAVLQVRNSPLHF
TRBV29-1	12	TRBJ2-5	-	TRBD1	TGCAGCGTCGACAGGGATCAAGAGACCCAGTACTTC	CSVDRDQETQYF
TRBV19	13	TRBJ2-1	-	-	TGTGCCAGTAGCCCGCTAGTAAACAATGAGCAGTTCTTC	CASSPLVNNEQFF
TRBV28	12	TRBJ2-1	-	TRBD1	TGTGCCAGCAGCCTGGACAGGCGGAAGCAGTTCTTC	CASSLDRRKQFF
TRBV7-2	15	TRBJ2-1	-	-	TGTGCCAGCAGCTTAGTCTGGGCCGCGGACAATGAGCAGTTCTTC	CASSLVWAADNEQFF
TRBV23-1	14	TRBJ2-1	few	-	TGCGCCAGCAGTCTTGGACGGTTGGACAATGAGCAGTTCTTC	CASSLGRLDNEQFF